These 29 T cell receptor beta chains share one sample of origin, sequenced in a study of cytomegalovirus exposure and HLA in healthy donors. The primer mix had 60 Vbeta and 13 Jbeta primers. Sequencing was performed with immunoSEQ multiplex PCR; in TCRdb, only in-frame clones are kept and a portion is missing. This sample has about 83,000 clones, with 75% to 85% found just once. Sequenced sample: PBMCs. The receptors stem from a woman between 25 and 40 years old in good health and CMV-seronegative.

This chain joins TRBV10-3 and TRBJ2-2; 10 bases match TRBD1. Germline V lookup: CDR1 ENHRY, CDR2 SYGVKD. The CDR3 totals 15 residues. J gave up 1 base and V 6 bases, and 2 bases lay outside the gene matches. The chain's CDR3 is CAIRRTGGNTGELFF. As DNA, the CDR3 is TGTGCCATCAGGCGGACAGGGGGGAACACCGGGGAGCTGTTTTTT.

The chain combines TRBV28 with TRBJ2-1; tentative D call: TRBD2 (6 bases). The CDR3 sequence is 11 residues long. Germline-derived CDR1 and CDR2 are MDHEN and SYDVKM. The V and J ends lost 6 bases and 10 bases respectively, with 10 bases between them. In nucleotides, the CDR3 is TGTGCCAGCAGCCTCAGCGGGGAGCAGTTCTTC. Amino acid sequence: CASSLSGEQFF.

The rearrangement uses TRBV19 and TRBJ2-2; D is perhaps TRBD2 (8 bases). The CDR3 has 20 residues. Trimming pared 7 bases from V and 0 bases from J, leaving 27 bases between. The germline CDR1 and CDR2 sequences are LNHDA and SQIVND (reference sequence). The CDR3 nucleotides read TGTGCCAGTAAACTCGATCCGGGACAGCCAGCGGGAGCGAACACCGGGGAGCTGTTTTTT. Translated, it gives CASKLDPGQPAGANTGELFF.

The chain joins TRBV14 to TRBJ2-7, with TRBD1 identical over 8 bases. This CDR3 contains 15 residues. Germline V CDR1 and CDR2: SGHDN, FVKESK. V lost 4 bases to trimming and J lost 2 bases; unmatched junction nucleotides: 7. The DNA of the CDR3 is TGTGCCAGCAGCCGTCGCAGGGGGCGCGCCTACGAGCAGTACTTC. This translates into CASSRRRGRAYEQYF.

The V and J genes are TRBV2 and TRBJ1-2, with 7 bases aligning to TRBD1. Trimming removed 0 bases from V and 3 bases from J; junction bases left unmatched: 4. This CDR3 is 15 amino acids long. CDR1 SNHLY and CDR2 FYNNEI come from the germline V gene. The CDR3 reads CASSEAWDSHYGYTF. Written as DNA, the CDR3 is TGTGCCAGCAGTGAAGCCTGGGACAGTCACTATGGCTACACCTTC.

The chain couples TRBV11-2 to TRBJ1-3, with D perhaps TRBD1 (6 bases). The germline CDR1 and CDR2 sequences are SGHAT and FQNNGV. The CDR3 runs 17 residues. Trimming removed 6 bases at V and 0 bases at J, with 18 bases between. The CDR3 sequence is CASRSLQGPRSGNTIYF. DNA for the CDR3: TGTGCCAGCAGGTCACTTCAGGGGCCTCGCTCTGGAAACACCATATATTTT.

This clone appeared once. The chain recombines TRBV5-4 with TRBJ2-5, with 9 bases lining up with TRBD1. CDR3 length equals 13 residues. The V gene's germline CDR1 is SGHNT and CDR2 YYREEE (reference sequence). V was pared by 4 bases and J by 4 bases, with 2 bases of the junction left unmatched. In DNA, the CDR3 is TGTGCCAGCAGCCGGGACAGGGCAGAGACCCAGTACTTC. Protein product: CASSRDRAETQYF. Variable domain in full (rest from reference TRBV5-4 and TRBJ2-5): ETGVTQSPTHLIKTRGQQVTLRCSSQSGHNTVSWYQQALGQGPQFIFQYYREEENGRGNFPPRFSGLQFPNYSSELNVNALELDDSALYLCASSRDRAETQYFGPGTRLLVL.

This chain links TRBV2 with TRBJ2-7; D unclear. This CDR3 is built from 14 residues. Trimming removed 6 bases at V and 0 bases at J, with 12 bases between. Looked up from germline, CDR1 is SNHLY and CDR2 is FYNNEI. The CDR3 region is CASSDEDSSYEQYF. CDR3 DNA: TGTGCCAGCAGCGATGAGGATAGCTCCTACGAGCAGTACTTC.

This CDR3 reads CASRIFAGQGAHEQYF. The DNA for the CDR3 is TGTGCCAGCAGGATCTTTGCGGGACAGGGGGCCCACGAGCAGTACTTC. V usage is TRBV27 and J usage is TRBJ2-7, with 12 bases that match TRBD1. The junction had 11 bases not matched to a gene; V was cut back by 6 bases and J by 5 bases. Germline-derived CDR1 and CDR2 are MNHEY and SMNVEV (reference sequence). The CDR3 runs 16 residues.

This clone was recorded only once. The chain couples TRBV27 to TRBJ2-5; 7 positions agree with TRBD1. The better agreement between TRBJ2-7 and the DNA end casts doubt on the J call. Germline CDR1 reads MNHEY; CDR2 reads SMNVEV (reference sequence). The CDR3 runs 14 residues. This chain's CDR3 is CASSLRYRGGEQYF. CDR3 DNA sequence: TGTGCCAGCAGTTTAAGGTACAGGGGCGGCGAGCAGTACTTC.

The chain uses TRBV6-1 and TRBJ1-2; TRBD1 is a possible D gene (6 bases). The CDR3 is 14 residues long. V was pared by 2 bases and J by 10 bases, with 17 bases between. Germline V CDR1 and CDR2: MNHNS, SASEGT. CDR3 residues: CASSESPGAWDYTF. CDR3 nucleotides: TGTGCCAGCAGTGAATCCCCAGGGGCCTGGGACTACACCTTC.

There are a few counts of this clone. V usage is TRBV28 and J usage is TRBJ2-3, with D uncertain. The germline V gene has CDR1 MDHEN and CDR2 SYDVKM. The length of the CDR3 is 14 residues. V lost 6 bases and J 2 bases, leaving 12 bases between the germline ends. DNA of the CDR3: TGTGCCAGCAGAATTCTATTCGACACAGATACGCAGTATTTT. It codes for CASRILFDTDTQYF.

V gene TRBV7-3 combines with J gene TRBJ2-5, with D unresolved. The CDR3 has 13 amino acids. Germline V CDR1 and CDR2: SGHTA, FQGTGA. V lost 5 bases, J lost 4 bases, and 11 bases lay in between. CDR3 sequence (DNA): TGTGCCAGCAGCCGGTGGCGAGGAGAGACCCAGTACTTC. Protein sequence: CASSRWRGETQYF.

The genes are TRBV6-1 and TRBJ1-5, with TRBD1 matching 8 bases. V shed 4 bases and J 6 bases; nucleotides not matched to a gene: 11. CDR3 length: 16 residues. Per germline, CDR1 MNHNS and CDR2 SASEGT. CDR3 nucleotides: TGTGCCAGCAGTGGATACTCCGGGACAGGCGGTCAGCCCCAGCATTTT. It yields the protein CASSGYSGTGGQPQHF.

The CDR3 sequence is CASSIGHANYGYTF. CDR3 coding DNA: TGTGCCAGCAGCATCGGACACGCTAACTATGGCTACACCTTC. The chain recombines TRBV28 with TRBJ1-2; tentatively, D is TRBD1 (5 bases). Germline V gives CDR1 MDHEN, CDR2 SYDVKM. V was clipped by 6 bases and J by 0 bases, with 11 bases between them. CDR3 length equals 14 residues.

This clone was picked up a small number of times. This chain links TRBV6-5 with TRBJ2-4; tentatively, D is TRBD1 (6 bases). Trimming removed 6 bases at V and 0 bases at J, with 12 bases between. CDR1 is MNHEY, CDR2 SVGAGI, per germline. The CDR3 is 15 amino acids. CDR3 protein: CASRKTGLAKNIQYF. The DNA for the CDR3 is TGTGCCAGCAGAAAGACAGGACTAGCCAAAAACATTCAGTACTTC.

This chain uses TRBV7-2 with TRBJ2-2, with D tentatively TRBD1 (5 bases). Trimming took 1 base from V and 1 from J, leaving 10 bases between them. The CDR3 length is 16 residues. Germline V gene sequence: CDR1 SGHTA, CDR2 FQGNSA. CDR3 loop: CASSLERGLNTGELFF. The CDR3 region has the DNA TGTGCCAGCAGCTTAGAAAGGGGTTTGAACACCGGGGAGCTGTTTTTT.

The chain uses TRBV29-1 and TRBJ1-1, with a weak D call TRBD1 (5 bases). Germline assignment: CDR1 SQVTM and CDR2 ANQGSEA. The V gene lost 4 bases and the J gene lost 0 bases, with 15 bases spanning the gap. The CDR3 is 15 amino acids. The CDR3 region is CSVVVQEIMNTEAFF. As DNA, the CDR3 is TGCAGCGTTGTGGTACAGGAAATCATGAACACTGAAGCTTTCTTT.

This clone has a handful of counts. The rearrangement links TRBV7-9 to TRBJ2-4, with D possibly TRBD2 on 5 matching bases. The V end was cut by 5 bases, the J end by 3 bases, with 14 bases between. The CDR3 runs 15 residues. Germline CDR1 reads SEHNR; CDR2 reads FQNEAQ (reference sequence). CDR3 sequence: CASSLGEAGKNIQYF. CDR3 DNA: TGTGCCAGCAGCCTGGGAGAGGCCGGCAAAAACATTCAGTACTTC.

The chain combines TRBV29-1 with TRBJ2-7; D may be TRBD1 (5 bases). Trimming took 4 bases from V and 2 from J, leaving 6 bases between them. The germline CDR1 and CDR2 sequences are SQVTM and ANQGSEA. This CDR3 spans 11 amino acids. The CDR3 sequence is CSVVQAYEQYF. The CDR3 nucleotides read TGCAGCGTTGTACAGGCCTACGAGCAGTACTTC.

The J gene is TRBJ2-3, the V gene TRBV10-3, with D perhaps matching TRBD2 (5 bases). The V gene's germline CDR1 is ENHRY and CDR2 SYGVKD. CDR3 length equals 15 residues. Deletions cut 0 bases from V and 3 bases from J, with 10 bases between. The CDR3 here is CAISESTGLTDTQYF. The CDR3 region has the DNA TGTGCCATCAGTGAGTCGACGGGGTTAACAGATACGCAGTATTTT.

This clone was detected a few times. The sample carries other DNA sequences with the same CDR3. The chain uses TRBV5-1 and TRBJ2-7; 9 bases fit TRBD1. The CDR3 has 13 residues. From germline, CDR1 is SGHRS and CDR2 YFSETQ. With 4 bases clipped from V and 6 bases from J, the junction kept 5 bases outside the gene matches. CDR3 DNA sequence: TGCGCCAGCAGCCCAACGGACAGGGGCGAGCAGTACTTC. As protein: CASSPTDRGEQYF.

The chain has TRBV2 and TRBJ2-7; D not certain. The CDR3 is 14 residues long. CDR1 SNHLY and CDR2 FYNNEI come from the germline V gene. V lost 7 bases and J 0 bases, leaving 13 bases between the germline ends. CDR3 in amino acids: CASTSFLSSYEQYF. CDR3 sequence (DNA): TGTGCCAGCACGTCTTTCCTGAGCTCCTACGAGCAGTACTTC.

CDR3 in amino acids: CASSLGTGRGNTIYF. DNA of the CDR3: TGTGCCAGCAGTCTAGGGACTGGCCGTGGAAACACCATATATTTT. The rearrangement links TRBV28 to TRBJ1-3, with D possibly being TRBD1 (5 bases). The CDR3 totals 15 residues. V gave up 5 bases and J gave up 3 bases, with 14 bases separating them. Germline values: CDR1 MDHEN, CDR2 SYDVKM. The full variable domain, with the rest looked up from reference TRBV28 and TRBJ1-3, is DVKVTQSSRYLVKRTGEKVFLECVQDMDHENMFWYRQDPGLGLRLIYFSYDVKMKEKGDIPEGYSVSREKKERFSLILESASTNQTSMYLCASSLGTGRGNTIYFGEGSWLTVV.

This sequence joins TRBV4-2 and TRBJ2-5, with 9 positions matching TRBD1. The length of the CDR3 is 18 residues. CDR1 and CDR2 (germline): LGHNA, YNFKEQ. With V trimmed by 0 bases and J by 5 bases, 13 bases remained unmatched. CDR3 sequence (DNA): TGTGCCAGCAGCCAAGACGGGATCTTACAGGGGGCGGTTGAGACCCAGTACTTC. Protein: CASSQDGILQGAVETQYF.

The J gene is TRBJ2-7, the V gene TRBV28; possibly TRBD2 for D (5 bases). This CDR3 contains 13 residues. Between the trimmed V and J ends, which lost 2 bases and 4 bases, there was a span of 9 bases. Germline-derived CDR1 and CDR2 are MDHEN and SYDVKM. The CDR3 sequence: CASSLVGGYEQYF. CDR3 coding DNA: TGTGCCAGCAGTTTAGTTGGAGGTTACGAGCAGTACTTC.

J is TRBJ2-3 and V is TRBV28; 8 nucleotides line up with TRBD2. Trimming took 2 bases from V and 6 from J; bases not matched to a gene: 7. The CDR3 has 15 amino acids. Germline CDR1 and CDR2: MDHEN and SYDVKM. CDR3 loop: CASSLIGLATDTQYF. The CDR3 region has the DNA TGTGCCAGCAGTTTAATCGGACTAGCAACGGATACGCAGTATTTT.

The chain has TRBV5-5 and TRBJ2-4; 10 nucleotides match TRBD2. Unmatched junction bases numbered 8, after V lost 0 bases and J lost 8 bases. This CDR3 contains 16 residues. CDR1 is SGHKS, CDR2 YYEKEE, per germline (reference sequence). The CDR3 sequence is CASSLVASGSKDIQYF. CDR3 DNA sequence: TGTGCCAGCAGCTTGGTGGCTAGCGGGAGTAAGGACATTCAGTACTTC.

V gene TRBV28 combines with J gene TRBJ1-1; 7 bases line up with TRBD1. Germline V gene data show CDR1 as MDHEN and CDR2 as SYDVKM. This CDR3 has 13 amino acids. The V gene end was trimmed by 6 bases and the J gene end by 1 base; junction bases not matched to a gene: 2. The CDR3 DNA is TGTGCCAGCAGCTCAGGGGGGAACACTGAAGCTTTCTTT. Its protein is CASSSGGNTEAFF.